A selection of T cell receptor beta chains follows, all from one sample in a study of cytomegalovirus exposure and HLA in healthy donors. Produced via immunoSEQ multiplex PCR; TCRdb's table is partial and in-frame only. The profile shows under 200,000 clones, approximately 82% of them singletons. The sequenced sample was PBMCs. These receptors were obtained from a woman aged 40 to 50 in good health and CMV-seropositive. The CDR3 runs from the conserved cysteine through the conserved F or W. The order of the fields is J gene, D gene, clone size, V gene, CDR3 protein, CDR3 DNA. The D gene is left open where the match is weak. Expanded clones are given a class, and other clones once, few, many or no size at all.

TRBJ1-2,.,.,TRBV9,CASSLRGDSILQGYTF,TGTGCCAGCAGCCTCAGAGGGGACTCAATCCTCCAGGGCTACACCTTC
TRBJ1-2,.,.,TRBV19,CASTSGFRGYIDGYTF,TGTGCCAGTACCTCCGGATTCAGAGGGTACATCGATGGCTACACCTTC
TRBJ2-5,.,.,TRBV10-3,CAISDLAAGGETQYF,TGTGCCATCAGTGATTTAGCGGCAGGAGGAGAGACCCAGTACTTC
TRBJ1-5,.,.,TRBV10-3,CAIIQGHQPQHF,TGTGCCATCATACAGGGACATCAGCCCCAGCATTTT
TRBJ1-4,.,.,TRBV5-1,CASSPSTTANEKLFF,TGCGCCAGCAGCCCGTCAACAACCGCTAATGAAAAACTGTTTTTT
TRBJ1-4,TRBD1,.,TRBV28,CASTDPGQGFATNEKLFF,TGTGCCAGCACAGATCCGGGACAGGGGTTCGCAACTAATGAAAAACTGTTTTTT
TRBJ1-2,.,.,TRBV19,CASSTPDTSRVYGYTF,TGTGCCAGTAGTACTCCGGACACCTCCCGGGTATATGGCTACACCTTC
TRBJ2-7,.,.,TRBV19,CASSTRTTGTYEQYF,TGTGCCAGTAGTACTCGAACGACAGGGACTTACGAGCAGTACTTC
TRBJ1-2,.,.,TRBV7-9,CASSWSQRSGGYTF,TGTGCCAGCAGCTGGTCACAGAGAAGCGGGGGCTACACCTTC
TRBJ1-5,.,.,TRBV6-1,CASSEGVGGDLLPQHF,TGTGCCAGCAGTGAAGGAGTGGGGGGTGACCTTCTGCCCCAGCATTTT
TRBJ2-4,TRBD2,.,TRBV11-2,CASSLGWTSGRFENIQYF,TGTGCCAGCAGCTTAGGCTGGACTAGCGGGAGGTTCGAAAACATTCAGTACTTC
TRBJ2-7,.,.,TRBV6-1,CASSDQYSSYEQYF,TGTGCCAGCAGTGACCAATACAGCTCCTACGAGCAGTACTTC
TRBJ2-1,TRBD1,.,TRBV19,CASTPGTEPYNEQFF,TGTGCCAGTACCCCTGGGACAGAACCCTACAATGAGCAGTTCTTC
TRBJ2-5,.,few,TRBV18,CASSSPGSWRETQYF,TGTGCCAGCTCCTCACCTGGCAGTTGGAGAGAGACCCAGTACTTC
TRBJ2-3,.,once,TRBV4-1,CASSPRGTDADTQYF,TGCGCCAGCAGCCCCAGGGGGACTGACGCCGATACGCAGTATTTT
TRBJ2-1,TRBD2,.,TRBV18,CASSKISGSSYNEQFF,TGTGCCAGCTCAAAAATTAGCGGGAGTTCCTACAATGAGCAGTTCTTC
TRBJ1-2,.,.,TRBV5-1,CASSLGTANYGYTF,TGCGCCAGCAGCTTGGGGACAGCTAACTATGGCTACACCTTC
TRBJ1-2,.,.,TRBV28,CASRPSQGLNYGYTF,TGTGCCAGCAGACCGAGCCAGGGATTGAACTATGGCTACACCTTC
TRBJ2-5,.,.,TRBV28,CASSLGANWQYF,TGTGCCAGCAGTTTGGGGGCAAACTGGCAGTACTTC
TRBJ2-5,TRBD2,.,TRBV5-6,CASSFSGRAYETQYF,TGTGCCAGCAGCTTTAGCGGGAGGGCCTACGAGACCCAGTACTTC
TRBJ1-1,.,few,TRBV28,CASSLNIVEAFF,TGTGCCAGCAGTTTAAACATCGTAGAAGCTTTCTTT
TRBJ2-7,TRBD1,few,TRBV28,CASSPPDRDEQYF,TGTGCCAGCAGCCCCCCTGACAGGGACGAGCAGTACTTC
TRBJ2-3,TRBD1,.,TRBV28,CASSPDRVLTDTQYF,TGTGCCAGCAGTCCAGACAGGGTCCTCACAGATACGCAGTATTTT
TRBJ2-2,.,.,TRBV28,CASSWQARATGELFF,TGTGCCAGCAGTTGGCAGGCGCGAGCCACCGGGGAGCTGTTTTTT
TRBJ1-1,.,.,TRBV19,CASETTNGAEAFF,TGTGCCAGTGAGACAACCAACGGGGCTGAAGCTTTCTTT
TRBJ2-3,TRBD2,.,TRBV7-3,CASSLASGSTDTQYF,TGTGCCAGCAGCTTGGCTAGCGGGAGCACAGATACGCAGTATTTT
TRBJ2-7,TRBD1,once,TRBV27,CASSIYRGYYEQYF,TGTGCCAGCAGTATCTACAGGGGTTACTACGAGCAGTACTTC
TRBJ2-7,TRBD2,.,TRBV13,CASTLRAGGAYEQYF,TGTGCCAGCACTTTGAGAGCGGGAGGCGCCTACGAGCAGTACTTC
TRBJ1-1,TRBD1,.,TRBV10-3,CAISAGQDNTEAFF,TGTGCCATCAGTGCAGGACAGGATAACACTGAAGCTTTCTTT
TRBJ2-7,.,few,TRBV28,CASKDAGHEQYF,TGTGCCAGCAAAGACGCAGGGCACGAGCAGTACTTC
TRBJ1-5,.,.,TRBV10-1,CASIRTVARQPQHF,TGCGCCAGCATCCGGACGGTAGCGAGGCAGCCCCAGCATTTT
TRBJ2-1,TRBD2,once,TRBV7-8,CASSLRSGRYNEQFF,TGTGCCAGCAGCTTACGTAGCGGGAGGTACAATGAGCAGTTCTTC
TRBJ1-5,TRBD1,.,TRBV30,CAWGQGVGNQPQHF,TGTGCCTGGGGACAGGGGGTTGGCAATCAGCCCCAGCATTTT
TRBJ2-2,.,.,TRBV21-1,CASSKGPGLVVWSNTGELFF,TGTGCCAGCAGCAAAGGCCCGGGACTAGTCGTTTGGTCGAACACCGGGGAGCTGTTTTTT
TRBJ2-7,.,.,TRBV28,CASSGVGSGRSYEQYF,TGTGCCAGCAGTGGGGTAGGTAGCGGCCGCTCCTACGAGCAGTACTTC
TRBJ1-6,.,.,TRBV30,CAWSEDLSSYNSPLHF,TGTGCCTGGAGCGAGGATCTTAGCTCCTATAATTCACCCCTCCACTTT
TRBJ2-1,.,once,TRBV27,CASSLLNIPDNEQFF,TGTGCCAGCAGTTTATTAAACATTCCTGACAATGAGCAGTTCTTC
TRBJ2-2,.,.,TRBV2,CASSAHGELFF,TGTGCCAGCTCAGCGCATGGGGAGCTGTTTTTT
TRBJ2-7,TRBD2,few,TRBV2,CASSVALAGGGTYEQYF,TGTGCCAGCAGTGTCGCCCTAGCGGGAGGGGGGACCTACGAGCAGTACTTC
TRBJ1-1,.,few,TRBV29-1,CSVGRAVGPTEAFF,TGCAGCGTTGGGAGGGCGGTGGGGCCCACTGAAGCTTTCTTT
TRBJ2-5,.,.,TRBV5-4,CASSFNSGKETQYF,TGTGCCAGCAGCTTCAACAGCGGAAAAGAGACCCAGTACTTC
TRBJ2-7,TRBD2,.,TRBV19,CASSMATSGRTYEQYF,TGTGCCAGTAGTATGGCCACTAGCGGCAGAACCTACGAGCAGTACTTC
TRBJ2-5,.,.,TRBV2,CASSQNLAGKEETQYF,TGTGCCAGCAGTCAAAACTTGGCAGGGAAAGAAGAGACCCAGTACTTC
TRBJ2-5,.,.,TRBV7-9,CASRKGPAGETQYF,TGTGCCAGCAGGAAGGGACCAGCGGGAGAGACCCAGTACTTC
TRBJ2-7,.,.,TRBV6-5,CASSYSPEGGYEQYF,TGTGCCAGCAGTTACTCGCCAGAAGGAGGCTACGAGCAGTACTTC
TRBJ1-4,.,.,TRBV27,CASSFAGGRANEKLFF,TGTGCCAGCAGTTTCGCGGGGGGCAGGGCTAATGAAAAACTGTTTTTT
TRBJ2-5,.,.,TRBV7-3,CASSFSAGWEETQYF,TGTGCCAGCAGCTTCTCTGCGGGATGGGAAGAGACCCAGTACTTC
TRBJ1-1,.,once,TRBV29-1,CSVELVSEAFF,TGCAGCGTTGAGTTGGTGAGTGAAGCTTTCTTT
TRBJ2-7,TRBD1,once,TRBV4-1,CASSRGQGYEQYF,TGCGCCAGCAGCCGCGGACAGGGGTACGAGCAGTACTTC
TRBJ1-4,.,.,TRBV20-1,CSPRGDEKLFF,TGCAGTCCCAGGGGCGATGAAAAACTGTTTTTT
TRBJ2-3,TRBD2,.,TRBV10-1,CASSEREGGTDTQYF,TGCGCCAGCAGTGAGCGGGAGGGAGGCACAGATACGCAGTATTTT
TRBJ2-7,TRBD2,.,TRBV19,CASSTGLAGGEQYF,TGTGCCAGTAGTACGGGACTAGCGGGAGGCGAGCAGTACTTC
TRBJ1-5,.,.,TRBV7-2,CASSPQGNQPQHF,TGTGCCAGCAGCCCTCAGGGGAATCAGCCCCAGCATTTT
TRBJ2-5,TRBD1,.,TRBV7-8,CASSFRDRGKETQYF,TGTGCCAGCAGCTTCCGGGACAGGGGTAAAGAGACCCAGTACTTC
TRBJ1-3,.,.,TRBV6-1,CASNGEARNTIYF,TGTGCCAGCAACGGTGAGGCACGGAACACCATATATTTT